Listed below are T cell receptor beta chains from one sample, sequenced in a study of blood T cell repertoires in COVID-19. This table comes from immunoSEQ multiplex PCR, and its TCRdb copy is limited to in-frame clones, with some not included. The sample lists approximately 230,000 clones; approximately 79% were seen once. Sequencing input: peripheral blood. These receptors all come from a woman aged 40-49 years with active or convalescent COVID-19. Both conserved end residues are part of each CDR3. The D gene is left open where the match is weak. Clone size is given for some rows only: seen once, a few or many times, or a class if the clone is expanded.

J,size,V,length,D,DNA,CDR3
TRBJ2-2,-,TRBV5-5,18,TRBD2,TGTGCCAGCAGCTTGCCGACGGGGGGGCCCCCGGGCACCGGGGAGCTGTTTTTT,CASSLPTGGPPGTGELFF
TRBJ1-2,-,TRBV12-3/TRBV12-4,12,-,TGTGCCAGCAGTTTAGGGGGACTTGGCTACACCTTC,CASSLGGLGYTF
TRBJ1-2,-,TRBV30,13,TRBD1,TGTGCCTGGAGCCCGACAGGGGTTGATGGCTACACCTTC,CAWSPTGVDGYTF
TRBJ2-4,-,TRBV11-2,18,TRBD1,TGTGCCAGCAGAGGACAGGGGGCGGCTAGCGGGGCCAAAAACATTCAGTACTTC,CASRGQGAASGAKNIQYF
TRBJ1-1,-,TRBV10-3,15,TRBD1,TGTGCCATCAGTCCCCAAGGACAGGAGGACACTGAAGCTTTCTTT,CAISPQGQEDTEAFF
TRBJ2-7,-,TRBV6-2/TRBV6-3,13,-,TGTGCCAGCAGCCCCCAGTCCGCCGCCGAGCAGTACTTC,CASSPQSAAEQYF
TRBJ1-3,-,TRBV6-5,12,-,TGTGCCAGCAGCAAGGGGGTGGGCACCATATATTTT,CASSKGVGTIYF
TRBJ1-4,-,TRBV7-6,15,TRBD1,TGTGCCAGCAGCAGCCAGGGGGCCTCCCTGGAAAAACTGTTTTTT,CASSSQGASLEKLFF
TRBJ2-1,-,TRBV4-1,15,-,TGCGCCAGCAGCCAATCCTCCCTAGCCCTCAATGAGCAGTTCTTC,CASSQSSLALNEQFF
TRBJ1-2,once,TRBV5-5,14,TRBD1,TGTGCCAGCAGCTCTCCGGGACAGAACTATGGCTACACCTTC,CASSSPGQNYGYTF
TRBJ2-7,-,TRBV5-5,14,-,TGTGCCAGCAGCTTGCTGATACTCCCCTACGAGCAGTACTTC,CASSLLILPYEQYF
TRBJ1-1,-,TRBV11-2,17,-,TGTGCCAGCAGCTTAGCGGAGTTGGACCAGGGGAACACTGAAGCTTTCTTT,CASSLAELDQGNTEAFF
TRBJ2-3,-,TRBV19,16,-,TGTGCCACCAAAAGGGGGTGGGACACTCAGACAGATACGCAGTATTTT,CATKRGWDTQTDTQYF
TRBJ1-1,-,TRBV28,13,TRBD1,TGTGCCAGCAGTTTAACAGGGGGCTCTGAAGCTTTCTTT,CASSLTGGSEAFF
TRBJ2-4,few,TRBV5-4,17,TRBD1,TGTGCCAGCAGCTTGTTGGGACAGGGTATAGCCAAAAACATTCAGTACTTC,CASSLLGQGIAKNIQYF
TRBJ1-6,once,TRBV3-1/TRBV3-2,20,-,TGTGCCAGCAGCTATACCTCCCTCTATGGACTCCCAGCGGGAGATTCACCCCTCCACTTT,CASSYTSLYGLPAGDSPLHF
TRBJ1-4,-,TRBV7-9,12,-,TGTGCCAGCAGCCCCCCGGAGGAAAAACTGTTTTTT,CASSPPEEKLFF
TRBJ2-3,few,TRBV7-2,15,-,TGTGCCAGCAGCCTACAATACGGGGGACGAGATACGCAGTATTTT,CASSLQYGGRDTQYF
TRBJ2-1,-,TRBV30,15,-,TGTGCCTGGAAGGGGGAGCGGGACGGCGGTAAGGGGGAGTTCTTC,CAWKGERDGGKGEFF
TRBJ1-5,-,TRBV6-1,14,-,TGTGCCAGCAGTTATGGCCAGGGCTCACAGCCCCAGCATTTT,CASSYGQGSQPQHF
TRBJ2-3,-,TRBV21-1,19,-,TGTGCCAGCAGCAAAGCGGGACTAGCGGGGGGAATCCACACAGATACGCAGTATTTT,CASSKAGLAGGIHTDTQYF
TRBJ1-1,-,TRBV6-5,12,-,TGTGCCAGCAGTTCCCAGGGTAAAGAAGCTTTCTTT,CASSSQGKEAFF
TRBJ2-3,-,TRBV29-1,13,TRBD2,TGCAGCGTTAGACTAGCCCTCACAGATACGCAGTATTTT,CSVRLALTDTQYF
TRBJ1-2,-,TRBV2,12,-,TGTGCCAGCAGCCCCCTAAACTATGGCTACACCTTC,CASSPLNYGYTF
TRBJ1-5,-,TRBV15,19,TRBD1,TGTGCCACCAGCAGACATTATAGGGCCCCAACAGGGGGTCGACAGCCCCAGCATTTT,CATSRHYRAPTGGRQPQHF
TRBJ1-1,-,TRBV9,15,-,TGTGCCAGCAGCGGGGGGCCAGGAGCATACACTGAAGCTTTCTTT,CASSGGPGAYTEAFF
TRBJ1-3,few,TRBV19,15,TRBD1,TGTGCCAGTAGTGGACAGGGGGCAGGTGGAAACACCATATATTTT,CASSGQGAGGNTIYF
TRBJ1-1,-,TRBV28,15,-,TGTGCCAGCAGCTGGGGTCGGGGTTGGAACACTGAAGCTTTCTTT,CASSWGRGWNTEAFF
TRBJ1-5,few,TRBV27,14,TRBD1,TGTGCCAGCAGTCACAGGGGGCGCCGGCAGCCCCAGCATTTT,CASSHRGRRQPQHF
TRBJ2-5,-,TRBV28,15,TRBD2,TGTGCCAGCAGTAAGCGGGGCAGGAAACAACAGACCCAGTACTTC,CASSKRGRKQQTQYF
TRBJ1-1,-,TRBV3-1/TRBV3-2,14,-,TGTGCCAGCAGCCTTCTGTCCGCGGAAACTGAAGCTTTCTTT,CASSLLSAETEAFF
TRBJ2-3,-,TRBV5-8,15,TRBD2,TGTGCCAGCACCAAGCGGGGGGAGGACACAGATACGCAGTATTTT,CASTKRGEDTDTQYF
TRBJ1-4,few,TRBV9,14,TRBD1,TGTGCCAGCAGCGGCGGGACAGGGAACGAAAAACTGTTTTTT,CASSGGTGNEKLFF
TRBJ1-4,few,TRBV6-5,14,-,TGTGCCAGCAGTCTCGGGTCTTCCAATGAAAAACTGTTTTTT,CASSLGSSNEKLFF
TRBJ2-5,-,TRBV11-2,14,TRBD1,TGTGCCAGCAGCCCCGGGACAGGGGGCGTGTCCCAGTACTTC,CASSPGTGGVSQYF
TRBJ1-1,once,TRBV6-5,13,-,TGTGCCAGCAGCGCACTGCTGAACACTGAAGCTTTCTTT,CASSALLNTEAFF